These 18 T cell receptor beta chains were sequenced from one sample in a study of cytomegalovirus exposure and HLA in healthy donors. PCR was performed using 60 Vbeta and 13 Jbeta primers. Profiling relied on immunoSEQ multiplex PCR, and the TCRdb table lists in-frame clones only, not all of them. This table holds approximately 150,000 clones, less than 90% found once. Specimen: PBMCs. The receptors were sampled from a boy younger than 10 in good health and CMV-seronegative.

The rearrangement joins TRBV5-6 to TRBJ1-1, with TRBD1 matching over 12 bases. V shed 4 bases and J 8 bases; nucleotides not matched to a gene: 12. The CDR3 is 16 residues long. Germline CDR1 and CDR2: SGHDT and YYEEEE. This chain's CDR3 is CASSTPGTGGSGEAFF. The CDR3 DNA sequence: TGTGCCAGCAGCACCCCCGGGACAGGGGGCTCCGGAGAAGCTTTCTTT.

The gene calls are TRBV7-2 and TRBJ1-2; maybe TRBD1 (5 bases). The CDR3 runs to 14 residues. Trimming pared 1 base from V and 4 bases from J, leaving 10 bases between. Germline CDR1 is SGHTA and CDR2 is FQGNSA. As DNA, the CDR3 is TGTGCCAGCAGCTTAGGGCAGGGTAGCTATGGCTACACCTTC. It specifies CASSLGQGSYGYTF. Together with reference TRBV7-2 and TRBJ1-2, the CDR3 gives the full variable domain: GAGVSQSPSNKVTEKGKDVELRCDPISGHTALYWYRQSLGQGLEFLIYFQGNSAPDKSGLPSDRFSAERTGGSVSTLTIQRTQQEDSAVYLCASSLGQGSYGYTFGSGTRLTVV.

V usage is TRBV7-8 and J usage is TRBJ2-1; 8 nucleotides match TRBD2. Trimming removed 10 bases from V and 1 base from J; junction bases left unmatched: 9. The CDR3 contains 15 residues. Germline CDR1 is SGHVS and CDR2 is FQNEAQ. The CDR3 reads CATKPERGSYNEQFF. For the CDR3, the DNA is TGTGCCACTAAGCCCGAGCGGGGGTCCTACAATGAGCAGTTCTTC.

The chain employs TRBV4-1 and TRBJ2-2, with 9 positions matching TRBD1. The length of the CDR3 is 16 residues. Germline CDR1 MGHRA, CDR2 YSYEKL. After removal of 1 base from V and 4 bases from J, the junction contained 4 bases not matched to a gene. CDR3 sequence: CASSQGDRVGTGELFF. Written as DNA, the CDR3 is TGCGCCAGCAGCCAAGGGGACAGGGTAGGCACCGGGGAGCTGTTTTTT.

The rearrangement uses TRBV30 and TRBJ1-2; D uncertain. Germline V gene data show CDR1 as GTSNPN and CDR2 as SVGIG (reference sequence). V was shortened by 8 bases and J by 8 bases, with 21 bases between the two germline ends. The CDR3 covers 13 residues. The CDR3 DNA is TGTGCCCTACACGGGGAGCGCGTCCAAGGCTACACCTTC. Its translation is CALHGERVQGYTF.

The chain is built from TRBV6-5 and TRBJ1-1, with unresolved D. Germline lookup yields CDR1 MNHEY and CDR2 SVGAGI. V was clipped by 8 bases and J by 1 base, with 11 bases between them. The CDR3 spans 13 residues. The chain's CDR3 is CASLSAPNTEAFF. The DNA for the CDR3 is TGTGCCAGCCTTAGTGCACCGAACACTGAAGCTTTCTTT.

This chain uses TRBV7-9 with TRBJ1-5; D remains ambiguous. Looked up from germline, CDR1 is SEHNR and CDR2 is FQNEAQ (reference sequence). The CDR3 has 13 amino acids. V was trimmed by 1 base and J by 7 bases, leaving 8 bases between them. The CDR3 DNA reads TGTGCCAGCAGCTTAGGGGGAGGGCAGCCCCAGCATTTT. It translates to CASSLGGGQPQHF. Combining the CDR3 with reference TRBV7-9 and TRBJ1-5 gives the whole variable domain DTGVSQNPRHKITKRGQNVTFRCDPISEHNRLYWYRQTLGQGPEFLTYFQNEAQLEKSRLLSDRFSAERPKGSFSTLEIQRTEQGDSAMYLCASSLGGGQPQHFGDGTRLSIL.

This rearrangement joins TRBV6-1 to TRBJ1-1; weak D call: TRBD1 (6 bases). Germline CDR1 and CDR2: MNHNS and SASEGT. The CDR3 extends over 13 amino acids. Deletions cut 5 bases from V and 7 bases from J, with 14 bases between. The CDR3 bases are TGTGCCAGCAGTCAAACAGGGCAGGATGAAGCTTTCTTT. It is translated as CASSQTGQDEAFF.

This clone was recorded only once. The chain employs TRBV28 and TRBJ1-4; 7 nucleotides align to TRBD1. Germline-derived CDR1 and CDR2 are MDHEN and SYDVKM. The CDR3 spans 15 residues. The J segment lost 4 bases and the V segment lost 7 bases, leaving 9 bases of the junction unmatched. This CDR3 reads CASTPDRVNNEKLFF. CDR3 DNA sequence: TGTGCCAGCACCCCCGACAGGGTTAATAATGAAAAACTGTTTTTT.

CDR3 sequence: CASSHAASGGPPHTDTQYF. Written as DNA, the CDR3 is TGCGCCAGCAGCCATGCGGCCAGCGGGGGACCCCCCCACACAGATACGCAGTATTTT. This chain links TRBV4-3 with TRBJ2-3; 8 bases fit TRBD2. Germline values: CDR1 LGHNA, CDR2 YSLEER. V lost 3 bases, J lost 2 bases, and 16 bases stayed unmatched. The CDR3 spans 19 residues.

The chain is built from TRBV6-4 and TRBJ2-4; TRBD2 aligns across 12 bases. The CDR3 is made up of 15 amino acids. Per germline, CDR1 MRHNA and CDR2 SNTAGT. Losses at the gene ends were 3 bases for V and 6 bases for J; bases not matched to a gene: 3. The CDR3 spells CASSEASGGGNIQYF. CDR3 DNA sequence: TGTGCCAGCAGTGAGGCTAGCGGGGGGGGAAACATTCAGTACTTC.

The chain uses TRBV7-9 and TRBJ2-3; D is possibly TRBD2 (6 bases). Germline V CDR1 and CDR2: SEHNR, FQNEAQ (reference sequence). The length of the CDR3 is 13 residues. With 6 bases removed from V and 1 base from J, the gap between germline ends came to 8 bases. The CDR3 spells CASRPSGTDTQYF. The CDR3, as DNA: TGTGCCAGCAGACCTAGCGGCACAGATACGCAGTATTTT.

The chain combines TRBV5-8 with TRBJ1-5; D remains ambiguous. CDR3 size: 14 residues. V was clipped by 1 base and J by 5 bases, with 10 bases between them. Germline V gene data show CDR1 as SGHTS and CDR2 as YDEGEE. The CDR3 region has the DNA TGTGCCAGCAGCTTGATGGGAGACCATCAGCCCCAGCATTTT. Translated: CASSLMGDHQPQHF.

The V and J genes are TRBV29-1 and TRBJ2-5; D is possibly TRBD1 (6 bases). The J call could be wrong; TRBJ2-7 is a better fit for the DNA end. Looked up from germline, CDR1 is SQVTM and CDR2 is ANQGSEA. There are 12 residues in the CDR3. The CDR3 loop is CSVRTEYYEQYF. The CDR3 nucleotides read TGCAGCGTTCGGACAGAGTACTACGAGCAGTACTTC.

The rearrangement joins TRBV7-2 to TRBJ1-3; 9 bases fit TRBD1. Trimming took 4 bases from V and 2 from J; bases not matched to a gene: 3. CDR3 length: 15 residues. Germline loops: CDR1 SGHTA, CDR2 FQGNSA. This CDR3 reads CASSSRQGAGNTIYF. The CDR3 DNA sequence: TGTGCCAGCAGCTCAAGACAGGGGGCTGGAAACACCATATATTTT.

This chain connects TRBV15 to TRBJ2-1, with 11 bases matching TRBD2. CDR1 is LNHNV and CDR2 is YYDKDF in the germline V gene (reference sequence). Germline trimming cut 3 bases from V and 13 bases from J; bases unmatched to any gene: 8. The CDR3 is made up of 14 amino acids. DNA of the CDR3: TGTGCCACCAGCAGCGTACCTAGCGGGAGGCCCCAGTTCTTC. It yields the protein CATSSVPSGRPQFF.

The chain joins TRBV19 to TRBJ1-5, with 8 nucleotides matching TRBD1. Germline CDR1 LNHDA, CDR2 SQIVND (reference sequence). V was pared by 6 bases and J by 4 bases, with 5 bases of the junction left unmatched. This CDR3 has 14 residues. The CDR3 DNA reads TGTGCCAGTAGCGCCGACAGGGGAAATCAGCCCCAGCATTTT. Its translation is CASSADRGNQPQHF. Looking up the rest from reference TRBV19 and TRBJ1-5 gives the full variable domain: DGGITQSPKYLFRKEGQNVTLSCEQNLNHDAMYWYRQDPGQGLRLIYYSQIVNDFQKGDIAEGYSVSREKKESFPLTVTSAQKNPTAFYLCASSADRGNQPQHFGDGTRLSIL.

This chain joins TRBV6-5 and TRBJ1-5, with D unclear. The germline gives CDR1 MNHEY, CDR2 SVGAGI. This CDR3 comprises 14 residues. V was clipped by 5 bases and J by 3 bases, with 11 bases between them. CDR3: CASSERRYNQPQHF. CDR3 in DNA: TGTGCCAGCAGTGAACGCCGGTACAATCAGCCCCAGCATTTT.